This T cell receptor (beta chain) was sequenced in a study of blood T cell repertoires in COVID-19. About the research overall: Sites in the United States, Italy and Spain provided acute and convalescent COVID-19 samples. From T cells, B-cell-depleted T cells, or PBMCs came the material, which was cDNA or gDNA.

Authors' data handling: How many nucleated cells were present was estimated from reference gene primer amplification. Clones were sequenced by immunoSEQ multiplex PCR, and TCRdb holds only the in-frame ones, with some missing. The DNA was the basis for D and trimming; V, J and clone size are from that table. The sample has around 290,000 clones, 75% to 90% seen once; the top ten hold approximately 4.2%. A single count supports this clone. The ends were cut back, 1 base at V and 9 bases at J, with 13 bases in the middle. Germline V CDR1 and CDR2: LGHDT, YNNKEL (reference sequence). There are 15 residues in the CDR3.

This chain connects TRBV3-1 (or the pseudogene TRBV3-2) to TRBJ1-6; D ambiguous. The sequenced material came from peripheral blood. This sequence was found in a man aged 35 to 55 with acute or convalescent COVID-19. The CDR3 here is CASSQVYSKGSPLHF. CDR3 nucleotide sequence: TGTGCCAGCAGCCAAGTATACAGCAAAGGTTCACCCCTCCACTTT.